This is a list of T cell receptor beta chains from one sample in a study of OX40 agonist ivuxolimab in advanced cancers. This table comes from immunoSEQ multiplex PCR, and its TCRdb copy is limited to in-frame clones, with some not included. The table lists over 95,000 clones, roughly nine tenths of them singletons. The sequencing used CD4+ or CD8+ T cells sorted from blood, collected in a trial of the OX40 agonist ivuxolimab. These receptor sequences come from an adult with an advanced solid tumor such as melanoma, head and neck, liver or kidney cancer. Both conserved end residues are part of each CDR3. The D gene is left open where the match is weak. Clone sizes are given selectively: once, few, many, or a class where the clone is expanded.

cdr3_length	d_call	j_call	clone_size	v_call	cdr3_aa	cdr3_nt
14	TRBD1	TRBJ1-1	NA	TRBV19	CASSTPGQGAEAFF	TGTGCCAGTAGTACACCGGGACAGGGAGCTGAAGCTTTCTTT
17	TRBD1	TRBJ2-2	NA	TRBV7-2	CASSSAPQGVDTGELFF	TGTGCCAGCAGCTCCGCCCCACAGGGGGTAGACACCGGGGAGCTGTTTTTT
17	TRBD1	TRBJ2-3	NA	TRBV11-2	CASSRLPGGFRTDTQYF	TGTGCCAGCAGCCGACTCCCAGGGGGATTTCGCACAGATACGCAGTATTTT
16	NA	TRBJ1-1	NA	TRBV7-8	CASSLAHRERTAEAFF	TGTGCCAGCAGCTTAGCTCACAGGGAGAGAACTGCTGAAGCTTTCTTT
16	NA	TRBJ2-1	NA	TRBV4-1	CASSPLGGTGVNEQFF	TGCGCCAGCAGCCCGCTTGGGGGTACCGGGGTCAATGAGCAGTTCTTC
17	NA	TRBJ1-2	once	TRBV6-1	CASSETSQVTGGYGYTF	TGTGCCAGCAGTGAAACCTCCCAGGTAACCGGGGGGTATGGCTACACCTTC
14	NA	TRBJ2-7	NA	TRBV2	CASREDSPRGEQYF	TGTGCCAGCAGGGAAGACTCGCCCCGCGGCGAGCAGTACTTC
14	TRBD1	TRBJ1-2	NA	TRBV28	CASSWGTGHYGYTF	TGTGCCAGCAGTTGGGGGACAGGACACTATGGCTACACCTTC
16	NA	TRBJ1-6	NA	TRBV6-5	CASSYALVAGSSPLHF	TGTGCCAGCAGTTACGCCCTCGTGGCAGGGTCTTCACCCCTCCACTTT
17	TRBD2	TRBJ2-2	NA	TRBV7-6	CASSLAGGTSRIGELFF	TGTGCCAGCAGCTTAGCGGGGGGGACTAGCAGGATCGGGGAGCTGTTTTTT
16	TRBD2	TRBJ2-3	NA	TRBV4-2	CASSSGTSGRADTQYF	TGTGCCAGCAGCTCCGGGACTAGCGGGAGGGCAGATACGCAGTATTTT
13	NA	TRBJ1-1	NA	TRBV29-1	CSVARLENTEAFF	TGCAGCGTTGCGAGGTTGGAGAACACTGAAGCTTTCTTT
18	TRBD2	TRBJ2-3	NA	TRBV28	CASSFWEASGSGADTQYF	TGTGCCAGCAGTTTTTGGGAGGCTAGCGGGAGCGGCGCAGATACGCAGTATTTT
14	NA	TRBJ2-5	NA	TRBV4-2	CASSQDWAKETQYF	TGTGCCAGCAGCCAAGATTGGGCGAAAGAGACCCAGTACTTC
14	NA	TRBJ2-7	NA	TRBV19	CASSIGQGTYEQYF	TGTGCCAGTAGTATAGGGCAGGGGACCTACGAGCAGTACTTC
15	TRBD1	TRBJ2-3	NA	TRBV4-3	CASSQGRGWTDTQYF	TGCGCCAGCAGCCAAGGCAGGGGGTGGACAGATACGCAGTATTTT
14	TRBD1	TRBJ1-2	NA	TRBV18	CASSPSTGVDGYTF	TGTGCCAGCTCACCATCCACAGGGGTAGATGGCTACACCTTC
16	TRBD1	TRBJ1-2	NA	TRBV7-2	CASSSDLGTGGRGYTF	TGTGCCAGCAGCTCAGACCTCGGGACAGGCGGACGTGGCTACACCTTC
15	NA	TRBJ1-3	once	TRBV30	CAWTPDGYSGNTIYF	TGTGCCTGGACCCCTGACGGGTACTCTGGAAACACCATATATTTT
13	TRBD1	TRBJ1-2	NA	TRBV19	CASTPGQNYGYTF	TGTGCCAGTACCCCGGGACAGAACTATGGCTACACCTTC
15	TRBD2	TRBJ2-1	once	TRBV4-2	CASSQNAGEYNEQFF	TGTGCCAGCAGCCAAAACGCGGGAGAGTACAATGAGCAGTTCTTC
16	NA	TRBJ1-2	NA	TRBV9	CASSVAPGGTNYGYTF	TGTGCCAGCAGCGTAGCGCCGGGGGGCACTAACTATGGCTACACCTTC
17	NA	TRBJ1-4	NA	TRBV28	CASSQRTAGTLGEKLFF	TGTGCCAGCAGCCAAAGGACCGCCGGGACCTTAGGCGAAAAACTGTTTTTT